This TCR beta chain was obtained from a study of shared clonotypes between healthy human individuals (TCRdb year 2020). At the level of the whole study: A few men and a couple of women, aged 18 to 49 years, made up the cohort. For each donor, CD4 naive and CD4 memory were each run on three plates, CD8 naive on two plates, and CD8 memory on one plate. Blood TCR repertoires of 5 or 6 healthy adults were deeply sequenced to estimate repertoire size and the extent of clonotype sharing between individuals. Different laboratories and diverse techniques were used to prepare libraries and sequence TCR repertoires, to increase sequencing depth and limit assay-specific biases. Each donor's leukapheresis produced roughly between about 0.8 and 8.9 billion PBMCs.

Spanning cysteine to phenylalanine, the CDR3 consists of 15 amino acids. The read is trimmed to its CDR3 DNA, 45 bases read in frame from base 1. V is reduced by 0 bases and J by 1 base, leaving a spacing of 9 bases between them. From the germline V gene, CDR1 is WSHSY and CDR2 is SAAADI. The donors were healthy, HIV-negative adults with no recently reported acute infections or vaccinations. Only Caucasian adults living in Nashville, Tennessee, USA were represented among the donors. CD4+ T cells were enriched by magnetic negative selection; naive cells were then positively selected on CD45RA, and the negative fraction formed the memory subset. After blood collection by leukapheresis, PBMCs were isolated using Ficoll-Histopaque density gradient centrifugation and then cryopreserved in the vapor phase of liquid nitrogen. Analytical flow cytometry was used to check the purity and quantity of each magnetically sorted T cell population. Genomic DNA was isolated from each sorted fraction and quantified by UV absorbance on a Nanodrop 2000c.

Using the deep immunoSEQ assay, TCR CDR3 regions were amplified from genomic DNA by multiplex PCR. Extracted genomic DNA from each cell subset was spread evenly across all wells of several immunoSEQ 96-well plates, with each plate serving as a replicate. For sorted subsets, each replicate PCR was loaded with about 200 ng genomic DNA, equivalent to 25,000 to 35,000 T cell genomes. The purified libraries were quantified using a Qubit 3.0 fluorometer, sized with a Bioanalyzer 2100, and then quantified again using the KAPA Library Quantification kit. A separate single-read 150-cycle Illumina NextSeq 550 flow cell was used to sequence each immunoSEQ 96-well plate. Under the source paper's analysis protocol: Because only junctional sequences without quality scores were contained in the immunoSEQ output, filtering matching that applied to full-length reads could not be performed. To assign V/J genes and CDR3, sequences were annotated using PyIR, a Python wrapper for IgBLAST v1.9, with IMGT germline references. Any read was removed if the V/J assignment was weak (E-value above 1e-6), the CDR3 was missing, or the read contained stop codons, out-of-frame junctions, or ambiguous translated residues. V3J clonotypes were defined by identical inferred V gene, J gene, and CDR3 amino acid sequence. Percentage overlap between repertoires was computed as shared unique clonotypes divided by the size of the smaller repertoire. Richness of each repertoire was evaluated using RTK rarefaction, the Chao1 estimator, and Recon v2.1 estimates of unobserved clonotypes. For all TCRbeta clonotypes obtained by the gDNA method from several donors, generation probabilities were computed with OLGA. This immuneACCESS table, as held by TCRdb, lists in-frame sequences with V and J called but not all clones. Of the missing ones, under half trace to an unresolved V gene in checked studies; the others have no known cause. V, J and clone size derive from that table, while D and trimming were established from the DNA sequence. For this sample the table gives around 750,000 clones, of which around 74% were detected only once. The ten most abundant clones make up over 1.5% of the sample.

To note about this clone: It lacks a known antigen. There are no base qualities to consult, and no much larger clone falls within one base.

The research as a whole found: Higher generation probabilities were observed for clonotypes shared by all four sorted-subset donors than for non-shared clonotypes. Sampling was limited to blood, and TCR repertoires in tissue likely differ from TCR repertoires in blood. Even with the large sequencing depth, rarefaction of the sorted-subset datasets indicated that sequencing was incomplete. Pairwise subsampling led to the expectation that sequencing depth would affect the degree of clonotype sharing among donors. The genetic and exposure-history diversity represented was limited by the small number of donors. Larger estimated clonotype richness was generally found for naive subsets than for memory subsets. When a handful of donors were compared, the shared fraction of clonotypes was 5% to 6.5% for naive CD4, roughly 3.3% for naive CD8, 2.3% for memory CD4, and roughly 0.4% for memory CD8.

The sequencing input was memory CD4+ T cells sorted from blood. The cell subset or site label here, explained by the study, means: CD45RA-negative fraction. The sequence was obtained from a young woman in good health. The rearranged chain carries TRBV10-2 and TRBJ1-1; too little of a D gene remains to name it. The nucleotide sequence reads TGCGCCAGCAGTGAGTCTGTGCTGCAGAACACTGAAGCTTTCTTT. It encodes CASSESVLQNTEAFF.